Below are 12 T cell receptor beta chains sequenced from a single sample in a study of Ad26.COV2.S vaccination and SARS-CoV-2 variants. Assay: immunoSEQ multiplex PCR; the TCRdb copy retains only in-frame clones and omits some. The sample lists roughly 460,000 clones; about 89% were seen once. Treatment specified: approximately 18 received Ad26.COV2.S at low or high dose, single or two shots; 5 received placebo; per-sample allocation not given. Repertoires come from day 63 after the first vaccine or placebo injection. Sequenced material: peripheral blood, taken in a trial of Ad26.COV2.S vaccine versus placebo. Source of these receptors: a person aged 18-60 years who received the Ad26.COV2.S COVID-19 vaccine or a placebo.

V gene TRBV19 combines with J gene TRBJ2-3; TRBD1 might be the D (6 bases). Trimming stripped 1 base from V and 0 bases from J, with 11 bases between. Germline values: CDR1 LNHDA, CDR2 SQIVND (reference sequence). The CDR3 is 16 amino acids. The CDR3 nucleotides are TGTGCCAGTAGTATAGGTACGGACAGAAGCACAGATACGCAGTATTTT. The encoded protein is CASSIGTDRSTDTQYF.

CDR3 in amino acids: CASSLDSPNTEAFF. The CDR3 DNA is TGTGCCAGCAGCCTAGACAGCCCGAACACTGAAGCTTTCTTT. V usage is TRBV6-5 and J usage is TRBJ1-1; possibly TRBD1 for D (5 bases). The V end was cut by 6 bases, the J end by 1 base, with 12 bases between. The germline V gene has CDR1 MNHEY and CDR2 SVGAGI. CDR3 length equals 14 residues.

The rearrangement uses TRBV9 and TRBJ2-5; TRBD2 matches 7 bases. The length of the CDR3 is 13 residues. Losses at the gene ends were 2 bases for V and 5 bases for J; bases not matched to a gene: 3. CDR1 SGDLS and CDR2 YYNGEE come from the germline V gene. For the CDR3, the DNA is TGTGCCAGCAGCGTGGCCGGGAGGGAGACCCAGTACTTC. The encoded protein is CASSVAGRETQYF.

The chain is built from TRBV5-1 and TRBJ2-3, with D possibly being TRBD1 (6 bases). V shed 1 base and J shed 3 bases, with 15 bases lying between them. Germline V gene data show CDR1 as SGHRS and CDR2 as YFSETQ. The CDR3 runs to 16 residues. The CDR3 here is CASSLQTGTRTDTQYF. The CDR3 nucleotides are TGCGCCAGCAGCTTGCAAACAGGGACGAGAACAGATACGCAGTATTTT.

V gene TRBV4-3 combines with J gene TRBJ1-1; TRBD1 might be the D (6 bases). V was pared by 2 bases and J by 3 bases, with 19 bases between. The germline gives CDR1 LGHNA, CDR2 YSLEER. The CDR3 runs to 17 residues. CDR3 sequence (DNA): TGCGCCAGCAGCCAACTGCCTGGGGGCGCGGAGTACACTGAAGCTTTCTTT. This sequence encodes CASSQLPGGAEYTEAFF.

The V call is TRBV18, the J call TRBJ2-7; D possibly corresponds to TRBD1 (6 bases). Looked up from germline, CDR1 is KGHSH and CDR2 is LQKENI. The V end lost 2 bases, the J end lost 0 bases, and 11 bases lay between the germline ends. CDR3 length: 15 amino acids. The CDR3 spells CASSPRTVSSYEQYF. As DNA, the CDR3 is TGTGCCAGCTCACCAAGGACAGTCTCCTCCTACGAGCAGTACTTC. Drawing the rest from reference TRBV18 and TRBJ2-7, the complete variable domain is NAGVMQNPRHLVRRRGQEARLRCSPMKGHSHVYWYRQLPEEGLKFMVYLQKENIIDESGMPKERFSAEFPKEGPSILRIQQVVRGDSAAYFCASSPRTVSSYEQYFGPGTRLTVT.

The V and J genes are TRBV11-2 and TRBJ2-2; the D gene is possibly TRBD1 (5 bases). In germline, CDR1 is SGHAT, CDR2 FQNNGV. Trimming cost V 0 bases and J 7 bases, with 18 bases left between them. CDR3 size: 17 residues. CDR3 nucleotides: TGTGCCAGCAGCTTAGATTTGCAGGGCTCTACACTCGGGGAGCTGTTTTTT. It specifies CASSLDLQGSTLGELFF. Together with reference TRBV11-2 and TRBJ2-2, the CDR3 gives the full variable domain: EAGVAQSPRYKIIEKRQSVAFWCNPISGHATLYWYQQILGQGPKLLIQFQNNGVVDDSQLPKDRFSAERLKGVDSTLKIQPAKLEDSAVYLCASSLDLQGSTLGELFFGEGSRLTVL.

The chain links TRBV29-1 to TRBJ2-6; no clear D gene. Germline loops: CDR1 SQVTM, CDR2 ANQGSEA. V gave up 4 bases and J gave up 2 bases, with 6 bases separating them. The CDR3 is 13 residues long. In DNA form, the CDR3 reads TGCAGCGTTGGGCAGGCTGGGGCCAACGTCCTGACTTTC. Amino acids: CSVGQAGANVLTF.

The chain uses TRBV14 and TRBJ1-5, with D uncertain. Germline V gene lookup returns CDR1 SGHDN and CDR2 FVKESK. Deletions cut 1 base from V and 5 bases from J, with 6 bases between. The CDR3 is 13 residues long. CDR3 nucleotides: TGTGCCAGCAGCCAAGGTGGGGATCAGCCCCAGCATTTT. Translation gives CASSQGGDQPQHF.

J is TRBJ2-7 and V is TRBV5-6; the match to TRBD2 covers 8 bases. The CDR3 length is 16 residues. V lost 0 bases and J lost 0; bases outside the gene matches: 5. Germline lookup yields CDR1 SGHDT and CDR2 YYEEEE. As DNA, the CDR3 is TGTGCCAGCAGCTTGGCGGGCGGGGGGACCTCCTACGAGCAGTACTTC. Protein product: CASSLAGGGTSYEQYF.

CDR3 sequence reads: CASSSGPTGRETQYF. The CDR3 bases are TGTGCCAGCAGCTCAGGACCCACAGGGCGAGAGACCCAGTACTTC. The V gene is TRBV7-6, the J gene TRBJ2-5; a weak D match, TRBD1 (6 bases). The germline V and J ends were trimmed by 4 bases and 4 bases, with 16 bases remaining between them. The germline CDR1 and CDR2 sequences are SGHVS and FNYEAQ. This CDR3 comprises 15 residues.

This chain uses TRBV19 with TRBJ2-5; D might be TRBD1 or TRBD2, each matching 5 bases. Germline values: CDR1 LNHDA, CDR2 SQIVND (reference sequence). The V and J ends lost 10 bases and 3 bases respectively, with 15 bases between them. This CDR3 is built from 13 residues. In DNA form, the CDR3 reads TGTGCCACCAGGGTTTCGGGGAAAGAGACCCAGTACTTC. Its translation is CATRVSGKETQYF. Based on the CDR3 plus reference TRBV19 and TRBJ2-5, the full variable domain is DGGITQSPKYLFRKEGQNVTLSCEQNLNHDAMYWYRQDPGQGLRLIYYSQIVNDFQKGDIAEGYSVSREKKESFPLTVTSAQKNPTAFYLCATRVSGKETQYFGPGTRLLVL.